This T cell receptor beta chain was identified during a study of control samples from healthy donors and cancer patients. Generated by immunoSEQ multiplex PCR, the TCRdb table keeps only in-frame clones and is missing some. The sample includes under 30,000 clones, 70% to 80% of them seen just once. Germline V gene lookup returns CDR1 MNHEY and CDR2 SVGAGI. CDR3 size: 14 residues. With 6 bases removed from V and 5 bases from J, the gap between germline ends came to 14 bases. This clone is medium-sized in the sample. The V call is TRBV6-5, the J call TRBJ1-5; D perhaps matches TRBD1 (5 bases). The clonotype comes from a man in his sixties with head and neck cancer. The sequenced sample consisted of PBMCs. CDR3 amino acids: CASSKTQGDQPQHF. Here the CDR3 DNA reads TGTGCCAGCAGCAAGACCCAAGGGGATCAGCCCCAGCATTTT.